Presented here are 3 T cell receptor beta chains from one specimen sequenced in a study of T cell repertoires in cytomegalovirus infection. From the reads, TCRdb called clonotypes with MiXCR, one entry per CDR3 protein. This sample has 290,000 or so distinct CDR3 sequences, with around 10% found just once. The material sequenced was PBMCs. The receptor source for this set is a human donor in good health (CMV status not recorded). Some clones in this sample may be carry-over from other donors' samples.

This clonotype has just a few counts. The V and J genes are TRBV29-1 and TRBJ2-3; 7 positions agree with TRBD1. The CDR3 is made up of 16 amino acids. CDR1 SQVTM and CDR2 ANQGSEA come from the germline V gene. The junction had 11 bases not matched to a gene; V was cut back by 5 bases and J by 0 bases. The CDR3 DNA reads TGCAGCGTTAAGCCGGCCGGGACAGCTAGCACAGATACGCAGTATTTT. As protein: CSVKPAGTASTDTQYF.

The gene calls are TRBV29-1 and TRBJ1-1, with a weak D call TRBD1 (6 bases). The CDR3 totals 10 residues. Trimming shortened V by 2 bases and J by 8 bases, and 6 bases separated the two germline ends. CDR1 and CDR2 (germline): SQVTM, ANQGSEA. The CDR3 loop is CSVETGEAFF. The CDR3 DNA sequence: TGCAGCGTTGAAACAGGGGAAGCTTTCTTT.

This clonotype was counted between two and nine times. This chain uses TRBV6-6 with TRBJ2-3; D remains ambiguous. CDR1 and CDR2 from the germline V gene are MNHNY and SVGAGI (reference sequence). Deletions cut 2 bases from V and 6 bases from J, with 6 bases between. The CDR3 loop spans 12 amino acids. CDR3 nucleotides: TGTGCCAGCAGTTACGGGGTGGATACGCAGTATTTT. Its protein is CASSYGVDTQYF.